One sample yielded the 16 T cell receptor beta chains listed below, sequenced in a study of blood T cell repertoires in COVID-19. TCRdb's copy holds only in-frame clones and misses some; the assay was immunoSEQ multiplex PCR. The sample includes around 40,000 clones, 79% of them seen just once. The material sequenced was peripheral blood. These receptors came from a man between 65 and 80 years old with acute or convalescent COVID-19.

The table lists this clone with a few counts. The chain uses TRBV19 and TRBJ2-1; perhaps TRBD2 as D (6 bases). Trimming left V 7 bases short and J 4 bases short, with 14 bases between. CDR3 length: 14 amino acids. The germline V gene has CDR1 LNHDA and CDR2 SQIVND (reference sequence). The CDR3 here is CASISGAGYNEQFF. In nucleotides, the CDR3 is TGTGCCAGTATAAGCGGAGCGGGTTACAATGAGCAGTTCTTC. The full variable domain, completed using reference TRBV19 and TRBJ2-1, is DGGITQSPKYLFRKEGQNVTLSCEQNLNHDAMYWYRQDPGQGLRLIYYSQIVNDFQKGDIAEGYSVSREKKESFPLTVTSAQKNPTAFYLCASISGAGYNEQFFGPGTRLTVL.

The chain joins TRBV5-4 to TRBJ2-1; TRBD2 agrees at 8 bases. Germline CDR1 reads SGHNT; CDR2 reads YYREEE (reference sequence). The V gene end was trimmed by 1 base and the J gene end by 8 bases; junction bases not matched to a gene: 8. The CDR3 has 15 residues. Here the CDR3 reads CASSLSGRNGDEQFF. The DNA of the CDR3 is TGTGCCAGCAGCTTGAGCGGGAGAAATGGCGATGAGCAGTTCTTC.

The V and J genes are TRBV28 and TRBJ1-3; unclear D gene. CDR1 is MDHEN and CDR2 is SYDVKM in the germline V gene. V gave up 6 bases and J gave up 0 bases, with 18 bases separating them. The CDR3 totals 17 residues. The CDR3 nucleotides read TGTGCCAGCAGCTCCCCGGGGAGGGTTAGCTCTGGAAACACCATATATTTT. Residues: CASSSPGRVSSGNTIYF.

The CDR3 nucleotides read TGTGCCAGCAGCCGGGGACAGATACATAGCGGGGAGCTGTTTTTT. This codes for CASSRGQIHSGELFF. J is TRBJ2-2 and V is TRBV7-3, with 7 positions matching TRBD1. Trimming cost V 5 bases and J 7 bases; bases outside gene matches: 10. CDR1 is SGHTA, CDR2 FQGTGA, per germline. CDR3 length: 15 amino acids.

This rearrangement joins TRBV4-2 to TRBJ2-7; the D gene is possibly TRBD2 (6 bases). The V gene lost 0 bases and the J gene lost 5 bases, with 17 bases spanning the gap. CDR1 LGHNA and CDR2 YNFKEQ come from the germline V gene. The CDR3 totals 16 residues. CDR3 residues: CASSQEIGTPWDEQYF. CDR3 nucleotide sequence: TGTGCCAGCAGCCAAGAAATAGGGACTCCTTGGGACGAGCAGTACTTC.

The rearrangement joins TRBV5-5 to TRBJ2-1; 10 bases align to TRBD1. The CDR3 runs 15 residues. The germline CDR1 and CDR2 sequences are SGHKS and YYEKEE (reference sequence). V was clipped by 0 bases and J by 7 bases; unmatched bases: 4. The CDR3 DNA reads TGTGCCAGCAGCTTGGGGGGGACAGGGGTTAATGAGCAGTTCTTC. Its protein product is CASSLGGTGVNEQFF. The full variable domain, rest sourced from reference TRBV5-5 and TRBJ2-1, is DAGVTQSPTHLIKTRGQQVTLRCSPISGHKSVSWYQQVLGQGPQFIFQYYEKEERGRGNFPDRFSARQFPNYSSELNVNALLLGDSALYLCASSLGGTGVNEQFFGPGTRLTVL.

The chain carries TRBV9 and TRBJ1-2, with D unresolved. The CDR3 spans 12 residues. Trimming left V 6 bases short and J 0 bases short, with 6 bases between. CDR1 is SGDLS and CDR2 is YYNGEE in the germline V gene. CDR3 in amino acids: CASNIANYGYTF. The CDR3 DNA reads TGTGCCAGCAACATCGCTAACTATGGCTACACCTTC.

This clone was recorded many times. The rearrangement joins TRBV12-3 or TRBV12-4 to TRBJ2-7, with TRBD2 as a possible D gene (7 bases). V lost 6 bases, J lost 4 bases, and 13 bases lay in between. The CDR3 consists of 13 residues. The DNA for the CDR3 is TGTGCCAGCAGCCGACGGGGGGCTTACGAGCAGTACTTC. Translating gives CASSRRGAYEQYF.

V usage is TRBV7-3 and J usage is TRBJ1-2; 10 positions agree with TRBD1. Germline V gene sequence: CDR1 SGHTA, CDR2 FQGTGA. The CDR3 has 15 residues. J lost 8 bases, V lost 5 bases, and 11 bases had no gene match. The CDR3 protein is CASSPYPGTGDGYTF. CDR3 in DNA: TGTGCCAGCAGCCCATACCCCGGGACAGGGGACGGCTACACCTTC.

V gene TRBV6-2 or TRBV6-3 combines with J gene TRBJ1-2, with D unresolved. CDR1 and CDR2 (germline): MNHEY, SVGEGT. V dropped 2 bases and J dropped 1 base, with 5 bases sitting between them. This CDR3 spans 13 amino acids. This CDR3 reads CASSYQDNYGYTF. In DNA form, the CDR3 reads TGTGCCAGCAGTTACCAGGATAACTATGGCTACACCTTC.

The chain employs TRBV4-3 and TRBJ2-1, with D possibly being TRBD2 (6 bases). CDR1 and CDR2 from the germline V gene are LGHNA and YSLEER. This CDR3 comprises 17 residues. The germline V and J ends were trimmed by 1 base and 5 bases, with 18 bases remaining between them. DNA for the CDR3: TGCGCCAGCAGCCAAGCCCCTCTGGGAGTAGCGGACAATGAGCAGTTCTTC. It translates to CASSQAPLGVADNEQFF.

This rearrangement joins TRBV10-3 to TRBJ2-1, with 11 nucleotides matching TRBD2. The CDR3 sequence is 15 residues long. The ends lost 11 bases at V and 5 bases at J; junction bases unmatched: 11. CDR1 is ENHRY, CDR2 SYGVKD, per germline. CDR3 loop: CASRVAGGPNNEQFF. As DNA, the CDR3 is TGTGCCTCTAGGGTAGCGGGAGGGCCTAACAATGAGCAGTTCTTC.

This clone appeared a few times. V gene TRBV2 combines with J gene TRBJ1-4; possibly TRBD1 for D (6 bases). Trimming removed 6 bases from V and 6 bases from J, with 14 bases in between. Germline V gene lookup returns CDR1 SNHLY and CDR2 FYNNEI. The CDR3 spans 14 residues. The CDR3 here is CASRLTGSDEKLFF. Here the CDR3 DNA reads TGTGCCAGCAGGCTAACAGGGAGCGATGAAAAACTGTTTTTT.

The chain employs TRBV5-6 and TRBJ2-7, with a tentative D call TRBD1 (6 bases). The CDR3 is made up of 17 amino acids. Trimming removed 1 base from V and 2 bases from J, with 19 bases in between. The V gene's germline CDR1 is SGHDT and CDR2 YYEEEE. CDR3 sequence (DNA): TGTGCCAGCAGCTTGCCAGGACAGACCCATGATCCCTACGAGCAGTACTTC. Translating it yields CASSLPGQTHDPYEQYF.

The J gene is TRBJ1-5, the V gene TRBV27; 7 nucleotides match TRBD1. Germline CDR1 is MNHEY and CDR2 is SMNVEV (reference sequence). The CDR3 spans 14 residues. The V and J ends lost 2 bases and 6 bases, in that order; junction bases with no gene match: 4. The CDR3 DNA is TGTGCCAGCAGTTTAAAGGGGGCGGGTCAGCCCCAGCATTTT. It yields the protein CASSLKGAGQPQHF.

J is TRBJ2-7 and V is TRBV6-5; D is uncertain. Germline loops: CDR1 MNHEY, CDR2 SVGAGI. This CDR3 spans 13 amino acids. V gave up 4 bases and J gave up 3 bases, with 10 bases separating them. In DNA form, the CDR3 reads TGTGCCAGCAGTTTAGCCCCCCACTACGAGCAGTACTTC. Residues: CASSLAPHYEQYF.